This T cell receptor beta chain emerged from a study of control samples from healthy donors and cancer patients. The V and J ends lost 1 base and 5 bases, in that order; junction bases with no gene match: 6. The length of the CDR3 is 16 residues. CDR1 and CDR2 from the germline V gene are SGHNT and YENEEA. Assay: immunoSEQ multiplex PCR; the TCRdb copy retains only in-frame clones and omits some. Seen here are fewer than 95,000 clones, around 91% observed once, and the top ten hold 15% to 17%. The source of this sequence is a young man in good health. The sample was blood. This chain links TRBV11-3 with TRBJ2-1, with 9 bases matching TRBD2. CDR3 nucleotide sequence: TGTGCCAGCAGCTTAGTAAGTTCTAGCGGGGACAATGAGCAGTTCTTC. Protein product: CASSLVSSSGDNEQFF.